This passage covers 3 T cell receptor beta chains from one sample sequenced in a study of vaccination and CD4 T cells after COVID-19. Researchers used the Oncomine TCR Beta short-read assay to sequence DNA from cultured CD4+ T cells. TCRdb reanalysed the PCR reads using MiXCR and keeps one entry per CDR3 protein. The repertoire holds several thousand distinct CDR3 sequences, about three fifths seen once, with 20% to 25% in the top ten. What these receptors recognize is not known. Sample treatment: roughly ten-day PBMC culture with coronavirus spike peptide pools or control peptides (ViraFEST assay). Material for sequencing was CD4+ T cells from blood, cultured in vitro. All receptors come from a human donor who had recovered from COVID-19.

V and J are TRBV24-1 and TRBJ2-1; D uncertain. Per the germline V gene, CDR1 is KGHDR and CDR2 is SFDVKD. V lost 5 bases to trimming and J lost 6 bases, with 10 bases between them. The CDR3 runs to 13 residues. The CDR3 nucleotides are TGTGCCACCAGTGGACCAGTATCCAATGAGCAGTTCTTC. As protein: CATSGPVSNEQFF.

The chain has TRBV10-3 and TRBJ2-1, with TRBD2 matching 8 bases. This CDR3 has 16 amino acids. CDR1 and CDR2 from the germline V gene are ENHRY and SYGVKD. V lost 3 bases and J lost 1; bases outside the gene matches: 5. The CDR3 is CAISDQRERSYNEQFF. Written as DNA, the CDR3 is TGTGCCATCAGTGACCAGCGGGAGAGGTCCTACAATGAGCAGTTCTTC.

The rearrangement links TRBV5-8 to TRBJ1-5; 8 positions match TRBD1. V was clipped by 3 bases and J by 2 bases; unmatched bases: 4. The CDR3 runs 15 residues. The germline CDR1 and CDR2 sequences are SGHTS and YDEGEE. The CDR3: CASSSTGGGNQPQHF. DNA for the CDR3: TGTGCCAGCAGCTCTACAGGGGGGGGCAATCAGCCCCAGCATTTT.